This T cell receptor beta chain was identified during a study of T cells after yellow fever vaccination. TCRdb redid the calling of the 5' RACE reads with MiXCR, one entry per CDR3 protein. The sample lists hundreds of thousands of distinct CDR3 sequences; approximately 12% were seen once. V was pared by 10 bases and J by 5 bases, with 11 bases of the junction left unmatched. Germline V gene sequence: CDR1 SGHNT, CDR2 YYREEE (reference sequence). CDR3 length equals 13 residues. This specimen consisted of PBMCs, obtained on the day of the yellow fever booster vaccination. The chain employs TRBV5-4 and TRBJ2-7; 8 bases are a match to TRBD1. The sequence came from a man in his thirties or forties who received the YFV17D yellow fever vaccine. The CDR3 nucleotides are TGTGCCTATCATGGACAGGGTACCGACGAGCAGTACTTC. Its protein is CAYHGQGTDEQYF.